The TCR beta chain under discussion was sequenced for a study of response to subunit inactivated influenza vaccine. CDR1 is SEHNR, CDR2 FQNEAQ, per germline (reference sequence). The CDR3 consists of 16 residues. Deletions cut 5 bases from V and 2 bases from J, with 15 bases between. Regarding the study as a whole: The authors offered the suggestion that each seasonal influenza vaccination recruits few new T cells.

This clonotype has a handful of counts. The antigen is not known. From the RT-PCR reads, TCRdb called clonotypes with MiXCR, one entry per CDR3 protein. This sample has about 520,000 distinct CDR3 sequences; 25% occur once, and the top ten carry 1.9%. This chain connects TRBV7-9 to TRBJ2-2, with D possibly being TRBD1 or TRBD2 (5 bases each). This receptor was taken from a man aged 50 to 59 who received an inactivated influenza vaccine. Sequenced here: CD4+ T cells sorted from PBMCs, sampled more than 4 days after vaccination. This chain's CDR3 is CASSPPGTRNTGELFF. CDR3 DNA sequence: TGTGCCAGCAGCCCGCCCGGGACGCGTAACACCGGGGAGCTGTTTTTT.